These 13 T cell receptor beta chains came from one sample sequenced in a study of T cell repertoires in cytomegalovirus infection. TCRdb recomputed calls from the reads with MiXCR, one row per CDR3 protein. The sample lists around 200,000 distinct CDR3 sequences, 38% occurring once. Antigens of these TCRs are unknown. The sequencing used CD8+ T cells from cultured PBMCs, collected from culture after CMV antigen stimulation. These TCRs come from a human donor in good health (CMV status not recorded). Some clones in this sample may be carry-over from other donors' samples.

In this sample, this clonotype turned up once. Its ends do not fully match the called genes, so a read error is possible. This rearrangement joins TRBV7-8 to TRBJ1-2; TRBD1 matches at 8 bases. Germline-derived CDR1 and CDR2 are SGHVS and FQNEAQ. This CDR3 region has 15 residues. The CDR3 nucleotides are TGTGCCAGCAGCCCTACCCAGGGGGCTCGGTATGTCTACACCTTC. Amino acids: CASSPTQGARYVYTF.

The rearrangement uses TRBV29-1 and TRBJ2-1; D not certain. The ends were cut back, 5 bases at V and 0 bases at J, with 8 bases in the middle. CDR1 and CDR2 from the germline V gene are SQVTM and ANQGSEA. The CDR3 length is 13 residues. CDR3 protein: CSVPVSSYNEQFF. As DNA, the CDR3 is TGCAGCGTTCCTGTGAGCTCCTACAATGAGCAGTTCTTC.

This clonotype was seen many times. The chain combines TRBV28 with TRBJ1-2; D is uncertain. V lost 5 bases, J lost 5 bases, and 21 bases lay in between. Germline CDR1 reads MDHEN; CDR2 reads SYDVKM. The CDR3 extends over 16 amino acids. CDR3 sequence (DNA): TGTGCCAGCAGTCCTGGTAATCGATGGGAGGGATATGGCTACACCTTC. Its protein product is CASSPGNRWEGYGYTF.

Comments on this clonotype: This may arise from a read error, as a much more abundant clone is one base away. The DNA for the CDR3 is TGTGCTAGTGGTTTGGTTCGGAATTCACCCCTCCACTTT. Translation gives CASGLVRNSPLHF. The genes are TRBV12-5 and TRBJ1-6; D uncertain. V was trimmed by 0 bases and J by 7 bases, leaving 4 bases between them. The CDR3 extends over 13 amino acids. Germline lookup yields CDR1 LGHNT and CDR2 FRNRAP.

The chain combines TRBV11-2 with TRBJ2-5; D is possibly TRBD1 or TRBD2 (5 bases each). Trimming removed 2 bases from V and 2 bases from J, with 24 bases in between. CDR3 length: 19 residues. Germline values: CDR1 SGHAT, CDR2 FQNNGV. The CDR3 loop is CASSLTLGDPGTDQETQYF. CDR3 DNA: TGTGCCAGCAGCTTAACCTTGGGGGACCCCGGGACGGATCAAGAGACCCAGTACTTC. The whole variable domain, remainder taken from reference TRBV11-2 and TRBJ2-5, is EAGVAQSPRYKIIEKRQSVAFWCNPISGHATLYWYQQILGQGPKLLIQFQNNGVVDDSQLPKDRFSAERLKGVDSTLKIQPAKLEDSAVYLCASSLTLGDPGTDQETQYFGPGTRLLVL.

V gene TRBV7-4 combines with J gene TRBJ2-1, with D hard to call. Trimming took off 5 bases at V and 0 bases at J, with 14 bases between the two ends. The length of the CDR3 is 16 residues. CDR1 is SGHVT and CDR2 is SQSDAQ in the germline V gene. The CDR3 DNA sequence: TGTGCCAGCAGCCCGCCCACAGAAAGCTCCTACAATGAGCAGTTCTTC. Translated: CASSPPTESSYNEQFF.

This chain connects TRBV7-6 to TRBJ2-1, with TRBD2 matching over 13 bases. This CDR3 contains 15 residues. V lost 4 bases, J lost 11 bases, and 8 bases stayed unmatched. Germline CDR1 SGHVS, CDR2 FNYEAQ. The CDR3 reads CASSSGTSGAPKQFF. CDR3 coding DNA: TGTGCCAGCAGCTCGGGGACTAGCGGGGCCCCCAAGCAGTTCTTC.

This clonotype was detected only a few times. The chain uses TRBV6-5 and TRBJ2-7; D possibly corresponds to TRBD2 (5 bases). This CDR3 spans 14 amino acids. V was cut by 3 bases and J by 2 bases, with 11 bases left in between. CDR1 is MNHEY, CDR2 SVGAGI, per germline. This CDR3 reads CASSYGRPPYEQYF. CDR3 nucleotides: TGTGCCAGCAGTTATGGGAGACCTCCCTACGAGCAGTACTTC.

This clonotype has a count of ten or more. This sequence joins TRBV10-3 and TRBJ1-3; D may be TRBD1 (5 bases). Germline V lookup: CDR1 ENHRY, CDR2 SYGVKD. The CDR3 is 16 residues long. With 3 bases removed from V and 0 bases from J, the gap between germline ends came to 12 bases. CDR3 sequence (DNA): TGTGCCATCAGTGAAAGGGGTCAGGACTCTGGAAACACCATATATTTT. The encoded protein is CAISERGQDSGNTIYF.

This clonotype has just a few counts. The rearrangement joins TRBV12-3 or TRBV12-4 to TRBJ2-7; D uncertain. This CDR3 comprises 12 residues. The V and J ends lost 6 bases and 6 bases respectively, with 12 bases between them. For the CDR3, the DNA is TGTGCCAGCAGCCTCCCCCCCTCCGAGCAGTACTTC. This encodes CASSLPPSEQYF.

This clonotype was picked up one time. The junction shows a germline mismatch at one end, possibly a read error. CDR3: CASSGWNTDAFF. In DNA form, the CDR3 reads TGTGCCAGCAGTGGATGGAACACTGATGCTTTCTTT. The chain carries TRBV2 and TRBJ1-1, with D uncertain. There are 12 residues in the CDR3. Germline V gives CDR1 SNHLY, CDR2 FYNNEI.

The chain has TRBV6-1 and TRBJ1-1; 7 nucleotides line up with TRBD1. Germline CDR1 is MNHNS and CDR2 is SASEGT. The CDR3 extends over 15 amino acids. V shed 4 bases and J 1 base; nucleotides not matched to a gene: 6. The CDR3 region is CASSVDRAANTEAFF. In DNA form, the CDR3 reads TGTGCCAGCAGTGTCGACAGGGCGGCGAACACTGAAGCTTTCTTT.

This chain links TRBV3-1 with TRBJ2-1; D is unclear. CDR1 LGHDT and CDR2 YNNKEL come from the germline V gene (reference sequence). V was trimmed by 1 base and J by 0 bases, leaving 10 bases between them. The length of the CDR3 is 16 residues. The CDR3 DNA reads as TGTGCCAGCAGCCAAGGCGCCCCGAGCTCCTACAATGAGCAGTTCTTC. It translates to CASSQGAPSSYNEQFF.